Listed below are T cell receptor beta chains from one sample, sequenced in a study of Graves' ophthalmopathy and Graves' hyperthyroidism. One entry per CDR3 protein results from TCRdb running MiXCR on the multiplex PCR reads. The sample consists of approximately 640,000 distinct CDR3 sequences, just over 40% of them appearing once. Sequencing was performed on peripheral blood. Receptor source: an adult man with Graves' ophthalmopathy. The CDR3 runs from the conserved cysteine through the conserved F or W. The order of the fields is J gene, D gene, clone size, V gene, CDR3 protein, CDR3 DNA. A D gene is named only where the DNA matches it firmly. The listing skips clone size in some rows; elsewhere it reads once, few, many or a size class.

TRBJ1-6,NA,NA,TRBV7-9,CASSSPRGGQSNSPLHF,TGTGCCAGCAGCTCCCCTCGGGGGGGGCAGTCTAATTCACCCCTCCACTTT
TRBJ1-2,NA,many,TRBV6-6,CASRRDTNYGYTF,TGTGCCAGCAGGCGGGACACGAACTATGGCTACACCTTC
TRBJ2-2,TRBD1,NA,TRBV25-1,CASSDWDSSAGELFF,TGTGCCAGCAGTGATTGGGACAGTTCTGCCGGGGAGCTGTTTTTT
TRBJ2-7,NA,NA,TRBV6-4,CASSDFKGTYEQYF,TGTGCCAGCAGTGACTTTAAGGGTACCTACGAGCAGTACTTC
TRBJ1-2,NA,few,TRBV19,CASSITSGPARGYTF,TGTGCCAGTAGTATAACATCGGGCCCGGCTAGAGGCTACACCTTC
TRBJ1-5,NA,many,TRBV25-1,CASSEGGHQPQHF,TGTGCCAGCAGTGAAGGAGGGCATCAGCCCCAGCATTTT
TRBJ1-1,NA,NA,TRBV3-1,CASSHRQARTEAFF,TGTGCCAGCAGCCACCGACAGGCCAGAACTGAAGCTTTCTTT
TRBJ1-1,TRBD1,NA,TRBV4-3,CASSPWTGDSEAFF,TGCGCCAGCAGCCCATGGACAGGGGACTCTGAAGCTTTCTTT
TRBJ2-3,NA,NA,TRBV11-1,CASSRSADTQYF,TGTGCCAGCAGCAGGAGCGCAGATACGCAGTATTTT
TRBJ1-4,TRBD1,many,TRBV7-2,CASSSYRGLSEKLFF,TGTGCCAGCAGCTCCTACAGGGGATTAAGCGAAAAACTGTTTTTT
TRBJ2-3,NA,NA,TRBV7-2,CASSRSLLEVTQYF,TGTGCCAGCAGTCGAAGCCTCCTAGAGGTTACGCAGTATTTT
TRBJ2-5,NA,many,TRBV2,CARGRQETQYF,TGTGCCAGGGGACGTCAAGAGACCCAGTACTTC
TRBJ1-3,TRBD1,few,TRBV20-1,CSASGDRGFGNTIYF,TGCAGTGCTAGTGGGGACAGGGGTTTTGGAAACACCATATATTTT
TRBJ2-7,TRBD1,NA,TRBV19,CASMGQGFYEQYF,TGTGCCAGTATGGGACAGGGTTTCTACGAGCAGTACTTC
TRBJ1-5,NA,few,TRBV19,CASSIGLGRYNQPQHF,TGTGCCAGTAGTATAGGTCTCGGGCGGTACAATCAGCCCCAGCATTTT
TRBJ1-6,NA,many,TRBV12-3/TRBV12-4,CASTLSRGRGVSSPLHF,TGTGCCAGCACCCTTTCGAGGGGAAGGGGAGTAAGTTCACCCCTCCACTTT
TRBJ1-4,NA,NA,TRBV2,CASSTGLFF,TGTGCCAGCAGCACGGGACTGTTTTTT
TRBJ2-7,TRBD1,few,TRBV6-6,CASRDSATYEQYF,TGTGCCAGCCGGGACAGTGCAACCTACGAGCAGTACTTC
TRBJ2-7,NA,once,TRBV20-1,CSARRGGYEQYF,TGCAGTGCTAGGAGGGGGGGGTACGAGCAGTACTTC
TRBJ1-5,NA,NA,TRBV7-2,CASSLNRVDQPQHF,TGTGCCAGCAGCTTAAACAGGGTGGATCAGCCCCAGCATTTT
TRBJ1-5,NA,many,TRBV12-5,CASGPEVGGNQPQHF,TGTGCTAGTGGCCCCGAGGTGGGAGGCAATCAGCCCCAGCATTTT
TRBJ1-3,NA,many,TRBV25-1,CASSESPYRGSGNTIYF,TGTGCCAGCAGTGAATCTCCTTACCGGGGGTCCGGAAACACCATATATTTT
TRBJ1-1,NA,NA,TRBV19,CASSTDDSASTEAFF,TGTGCCAGTAGTACGGACGACTCGGCGAGCACTGAAGCTTTCTTT
TRBJ2-7,TRBD1,many,TRBV5-5,CASSQGQGLDEQYF,TGTGCCAGCAGCCAGGGACAGGGTCTGGACGAGCAGTACTTC
TRBJ2-5,NA,NA,TRBV7-8,CASSLDPDNKQETQYF,TGTGCCAGCAGCTTAGATCCGGACAACAAACAAGAGACCCAGTACTTC
TRBJ1-2,NA,few,TRBV5-4,CASSPRDDGYTF,TGTGCCAGCAGCCCTAGGGATGATGGCTACACCTTC
TRBJ1-4,NA,many,TRBV6-1,CASKTVGGEKLFF,TGTGCCAGCAAGACGGTGGGTGGTGAAAAACTGTTTTTT
TRBJ1-4,NA,few,TRBV4-1,CASSQVRIHLNEKLFF,TGCGCCAGCAGCCAAGTCCGTATCCACCTTAATGAAAAACTGTTTTTT
TRBJ1-2,NA,many,TRBV7-9,CASSIDGLYGYTF,TGTGCCAGCAGCATCGACGGTCTCTATGGCTACACCTTC
TRBJ1-4,TRBD1,NA,TRBV20-1,CSADLTGGNEKLFF,TGCAGTGCCGACCTAACAGGGGGTAATGAAAAACTGTTTTTT
TRBJ2-5,NA,many,TRBV12-5,CASGSGETQYF,TGTGCTAGTGGTTCCGGAGAGACCCAGTACTTC
TRBJ1-4,NA,many,TRBV29-1,CSVEVQGDEKLFF,TGCAGCGTTGAGGTCCAGGGAGATGAAAAACTGTTTTTT
TRBJ2-7,NA,many,TRBV14,CASSQEGGFGSVYEQYF,TGTGCCAGCAGCCAAGAAGGGGGGTTCGGGTCAGTCTACGAGCAGTACTTC